This T cell receptor (beta chain) was sequenced during a study of blood T cell repertoires in COVID-19. Study-wide context: Acute and convalescent COVID-19 specimens originated in the United States, Italy and Spain.

V was cut by 1 base and J by 0 bases, with 18 bases left in between. The CDR3 has 18 residues. Germline V gives CDR1 SGHAT, CDR2 FQNNGV. Assay used: immunoSEQ multiplex PCR; TCRdb lists only in-frame clones, some missing. The data show roughly 280,000 clones, about nine tenths seen once. The TCR comes from a middle-aged man with active or convalescent COVID-19. Sequencing was done on a sample of peripheral blood. The chain joins TRBV11-2 to TRBJ1-1; D remains unclear. The CDR3 here is CASSLGGWGAVMNTEAFF. The CDR3 DNA sequence: TGTGCCAGCAGCTTAGGAGGGTGGGGAGCGGTAATGAACACTGAAGCTTTCTTT.